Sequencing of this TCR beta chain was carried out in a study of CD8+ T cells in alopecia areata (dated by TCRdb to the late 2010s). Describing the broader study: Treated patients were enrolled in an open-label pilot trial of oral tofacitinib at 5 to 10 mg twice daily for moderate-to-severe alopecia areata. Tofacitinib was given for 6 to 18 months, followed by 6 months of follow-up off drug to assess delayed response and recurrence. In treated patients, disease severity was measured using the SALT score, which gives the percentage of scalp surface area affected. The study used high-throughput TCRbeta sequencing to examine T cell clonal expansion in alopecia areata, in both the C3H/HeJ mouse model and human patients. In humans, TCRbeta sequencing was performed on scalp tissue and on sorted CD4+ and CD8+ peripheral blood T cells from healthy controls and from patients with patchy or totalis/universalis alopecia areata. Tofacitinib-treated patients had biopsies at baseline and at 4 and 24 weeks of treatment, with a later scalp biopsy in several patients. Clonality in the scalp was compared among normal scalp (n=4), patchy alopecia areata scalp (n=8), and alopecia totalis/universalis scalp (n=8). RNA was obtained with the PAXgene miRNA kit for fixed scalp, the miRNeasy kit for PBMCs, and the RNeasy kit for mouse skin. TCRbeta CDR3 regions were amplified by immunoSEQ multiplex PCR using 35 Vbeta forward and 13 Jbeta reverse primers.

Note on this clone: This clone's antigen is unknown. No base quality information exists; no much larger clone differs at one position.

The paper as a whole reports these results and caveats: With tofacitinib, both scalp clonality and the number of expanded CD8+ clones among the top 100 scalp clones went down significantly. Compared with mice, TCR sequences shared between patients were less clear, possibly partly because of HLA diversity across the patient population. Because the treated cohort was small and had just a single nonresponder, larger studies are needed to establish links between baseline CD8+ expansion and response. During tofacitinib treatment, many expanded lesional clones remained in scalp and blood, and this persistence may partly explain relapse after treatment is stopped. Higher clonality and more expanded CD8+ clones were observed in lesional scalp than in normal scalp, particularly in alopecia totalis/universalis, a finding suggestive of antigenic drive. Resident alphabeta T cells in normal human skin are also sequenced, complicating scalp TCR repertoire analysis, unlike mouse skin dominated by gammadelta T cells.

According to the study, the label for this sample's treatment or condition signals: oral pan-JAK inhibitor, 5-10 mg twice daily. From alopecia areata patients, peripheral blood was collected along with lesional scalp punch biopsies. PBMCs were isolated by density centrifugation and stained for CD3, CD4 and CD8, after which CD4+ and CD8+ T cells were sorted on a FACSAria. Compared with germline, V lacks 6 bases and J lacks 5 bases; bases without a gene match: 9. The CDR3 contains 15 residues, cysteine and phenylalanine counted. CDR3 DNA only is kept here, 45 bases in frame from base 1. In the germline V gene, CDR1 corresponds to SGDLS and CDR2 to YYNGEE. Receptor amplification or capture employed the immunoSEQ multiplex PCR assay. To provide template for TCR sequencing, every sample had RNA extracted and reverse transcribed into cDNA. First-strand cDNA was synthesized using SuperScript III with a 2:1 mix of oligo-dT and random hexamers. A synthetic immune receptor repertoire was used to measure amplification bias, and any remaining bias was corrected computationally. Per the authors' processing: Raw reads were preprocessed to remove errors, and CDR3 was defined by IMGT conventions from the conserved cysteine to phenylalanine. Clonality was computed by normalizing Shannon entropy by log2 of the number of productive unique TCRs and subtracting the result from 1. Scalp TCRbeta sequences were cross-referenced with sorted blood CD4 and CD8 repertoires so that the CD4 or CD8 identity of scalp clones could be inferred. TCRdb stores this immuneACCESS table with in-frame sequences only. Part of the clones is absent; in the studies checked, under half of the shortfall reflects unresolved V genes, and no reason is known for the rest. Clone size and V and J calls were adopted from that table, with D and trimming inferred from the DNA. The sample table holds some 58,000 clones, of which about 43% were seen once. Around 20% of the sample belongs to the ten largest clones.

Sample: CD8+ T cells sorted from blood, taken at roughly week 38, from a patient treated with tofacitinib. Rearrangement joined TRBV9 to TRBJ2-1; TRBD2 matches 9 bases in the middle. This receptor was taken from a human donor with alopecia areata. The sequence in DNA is TGTGCCAGCACCCTCGCGACTAGCGGAAACAATGAGCAGTTCTTC. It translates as CASTLATSGNNEQFF.